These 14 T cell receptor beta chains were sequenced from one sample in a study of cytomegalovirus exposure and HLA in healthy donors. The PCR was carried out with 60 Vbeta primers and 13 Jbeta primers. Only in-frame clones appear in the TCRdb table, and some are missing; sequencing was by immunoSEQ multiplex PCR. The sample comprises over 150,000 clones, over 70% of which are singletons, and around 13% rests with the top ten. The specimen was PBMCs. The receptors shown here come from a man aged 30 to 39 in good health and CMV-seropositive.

This CDR3 is CATSNRGGTEAFF. The CDR3 region has the DNA TGTGCCACCAGCAACAGGGGTGGCACTGAAGCTTTCTTT. The V gene is TRBV15, the J gene TRBJ1-1, with 7 bases aligning to TRBD1. Looked up from germline, CDR1 is LNHNV and CDR2 is YYDKDF (reference sequence). J was trimmed by 4 bases and V by 4 bases; bases with no gene match: 3. The CDR3 spans 13 residues.

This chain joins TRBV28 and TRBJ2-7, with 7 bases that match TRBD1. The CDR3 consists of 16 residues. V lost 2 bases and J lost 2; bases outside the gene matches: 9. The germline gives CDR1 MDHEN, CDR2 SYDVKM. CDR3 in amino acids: CASSLRSGQGAYEQYF. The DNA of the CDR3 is TGTGCCAGCAGTTTACGTTCCGGGCAGGGGGCCTACGAGCAGTACTTC. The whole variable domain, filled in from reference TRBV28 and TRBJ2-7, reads DVKVTQSSRYLVKRTGEKVFLECVQDMDHENMFWYRQDPGLGLRLIYFSYDVKMKEKGDIPEGYSVSREKKERFSLILESASTNQTSMYLCASSLRSGQGAYEQYFGPGTRLTVT.

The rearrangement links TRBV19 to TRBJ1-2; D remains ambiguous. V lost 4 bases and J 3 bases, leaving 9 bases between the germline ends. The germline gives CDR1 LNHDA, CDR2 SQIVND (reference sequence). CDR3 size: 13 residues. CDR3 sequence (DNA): TGTGCCAGTAGTACTCAGTCCTACTATGGCTACACCTTC. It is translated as CASSTQSYYGYTF.

The CDR3 DNA reads TGTGCCAGCAGCTCTGGGGGGGGATTCACAGATACGCAGTATTTT. Translated: CASSSGGGFTDTQYF. This rearrangement joins TRBV7-2 to TRBJ2-3; 7 bases agree with TRBD2. This CDR3 has 15 amino acids. Germline CDR1 is SGHTA and CDR2 is FQGNSA. Unmatched junction bases numbered 6, after V lost 4 bases and J lost 2 bases.

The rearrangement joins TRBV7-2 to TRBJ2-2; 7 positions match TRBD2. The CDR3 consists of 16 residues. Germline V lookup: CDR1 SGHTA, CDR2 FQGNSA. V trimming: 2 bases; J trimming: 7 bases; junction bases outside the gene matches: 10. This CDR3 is CASSLRSTPGGGELFF. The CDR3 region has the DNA TGTGCCAGCAGCTTACGGTCGACACCGGGGGGCGGGGAGCTGTTTTTT.

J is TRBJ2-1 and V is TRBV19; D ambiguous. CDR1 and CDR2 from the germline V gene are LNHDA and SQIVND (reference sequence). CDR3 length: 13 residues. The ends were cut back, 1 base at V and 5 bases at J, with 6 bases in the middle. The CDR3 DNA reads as TGTGCCAGTAGTATAGGGCCACACAATGAGCAGTTCTTC. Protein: CASSIGPHNEQFF.

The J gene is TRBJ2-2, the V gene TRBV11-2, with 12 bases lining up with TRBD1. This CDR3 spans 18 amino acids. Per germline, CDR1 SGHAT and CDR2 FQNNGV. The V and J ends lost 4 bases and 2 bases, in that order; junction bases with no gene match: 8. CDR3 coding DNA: TGTGCCAGCAGCTCAAGGTCCGGGACAGGGGGCAACACCGGGGAGCTGTTTTTT. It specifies CASSSRSGTGGNTGELFF.

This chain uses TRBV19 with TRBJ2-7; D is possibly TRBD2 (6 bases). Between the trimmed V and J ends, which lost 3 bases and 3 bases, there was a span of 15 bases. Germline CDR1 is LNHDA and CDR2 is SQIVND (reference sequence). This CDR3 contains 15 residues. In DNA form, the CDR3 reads TGTGCCAGTAGTATGGGACTCAAACCCCTCTACGAGCAGTACTTC. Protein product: CASSMGLKPLYEQYF.

CDR3 protein: CASSQDRGATEAFF. Here the CDR3 DNA reads TGCGCCAGCAGCCAAGATCGGGGTGCCACTGAAGCTTTCTTT. This chain connects TRBV4-1 to TRBJ1-1; D is uncertain. CDR3 length equals 14 residues. The ends were cut back, 0 bases at V and 4 bases at J, with 9 bases in the middle. Germline-derived CDR1 and CDR2 are MGHRA and YSYEKL.

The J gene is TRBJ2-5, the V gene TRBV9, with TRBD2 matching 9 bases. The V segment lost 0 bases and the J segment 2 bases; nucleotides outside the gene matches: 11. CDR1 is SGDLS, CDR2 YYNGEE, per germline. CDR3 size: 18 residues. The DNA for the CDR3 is TGTGCCAGCAGCGTAGGGCGGCGGCTAGCGGGATTTCAAGAGACCCAGTACTTC. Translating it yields CASSVGRRLAGFQETQYF.

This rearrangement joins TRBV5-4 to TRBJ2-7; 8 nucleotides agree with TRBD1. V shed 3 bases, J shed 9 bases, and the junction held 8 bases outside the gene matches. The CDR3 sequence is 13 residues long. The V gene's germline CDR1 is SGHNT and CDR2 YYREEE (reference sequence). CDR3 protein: CASSYGQGAGQYF. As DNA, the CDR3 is TGTGCCAGCAGCTATGGACAGGGCGCCGGGCAGTACTTC.

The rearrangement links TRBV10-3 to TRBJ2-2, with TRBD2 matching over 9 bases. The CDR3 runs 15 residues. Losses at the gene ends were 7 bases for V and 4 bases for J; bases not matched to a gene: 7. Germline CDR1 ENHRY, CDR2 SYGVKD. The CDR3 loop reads CAIKSSGILTGELFF. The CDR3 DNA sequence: TGTGCCATCAAGTCTAGCGGGATTCTCACCGGGGAGCTGTTTTTT.

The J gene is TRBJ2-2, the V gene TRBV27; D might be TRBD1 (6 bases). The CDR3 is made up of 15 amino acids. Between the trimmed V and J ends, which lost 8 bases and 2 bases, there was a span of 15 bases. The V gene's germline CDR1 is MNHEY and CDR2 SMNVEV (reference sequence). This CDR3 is CASGVSGANTGELFF. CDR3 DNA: TGTGCCAGCGGTGTTTCAGGGGCCAACACCGGGGAGCTGTTTTTT.

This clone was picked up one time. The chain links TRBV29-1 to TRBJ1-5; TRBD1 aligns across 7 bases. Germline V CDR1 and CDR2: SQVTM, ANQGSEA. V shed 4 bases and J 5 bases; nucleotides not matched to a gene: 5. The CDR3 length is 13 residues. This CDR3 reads CSVGAGGDQPQHF. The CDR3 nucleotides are TGCAGCGTTGGGGCAGGGGGAGATCAGCCCCAGCATTTT.